This is a list of T cell receptor beta chains from one sample in a study of T-cell memory formation after mild COVID-19. TCRdb re-derived calls from the 5' RACE reads in MiXCR, one entry per CDR3 protein. The table records 350,000 or so distinct CDR3 sequences, around 21% of them present only once. The specimen sequenced was PBMCs or a T cell subset sorted from them (not recorded which). All receptors come from an adult woman who had mild COVID-19 (a few samples of this study predate the infection). Cell type and time point are not known. CDR3s leave out the opening cysteine and the closing phenylalanine or tryptophan. Fields, in order: D gene, V gene, CDR3 protein. D genes are given only for firm matches.

>.|TRBV12-3/TRBV12-4
ASSLGQGGPVYNEQF
>TRBD2|TRBV18
ASSPGGGGDTQY
>TRBD2|TRBV15
ATSRDQPSGRGNEQF
>.|TRBV4-2
ASSHSVGTPGDYGYT
>TRBD1|TRBV2
ASSDLGQGNNYGYT
>.|TRBV6-5
ASGTGTNNEKLF
>TRBD1|TRBV2
ASSAVTGSRVFEAF
>TRBD1|TRBV19
ASSDRGPLWANVLT
>.|TRBV6-5
ASSYTGFNQPQH
>.|TRBV4-1
ASSQEPGLTANEKLF
>.|TRBV20-1
SASDPRGFGGQY
>.|TRBV5-1
ASSLGERAEAF
>.|TRBV4-2
ASSQGGSQETLY
>.|TRBV11-2
ASSADGETQY
>.|TRBV12-3/TRBV12-4
ASSLTRQAVVTDTQY
>.|TRBV6-6
ASSRRGTGTDTQY
>.|TRBV25-1
ASNQVSTDTQY
>.|TRBV12-3/TRBV12-4
ASSLVPGELF
>TRBD1|TRBV4-1
ASSQRTGVGEKLF
>TRBD2|TRBV9
ASSWTSGGPTDTQY
>TRBD1|TRBV2
ASRKTGGETQY
>.|TRBV30
AWSWGSARRGSEQF
>.|TRBV27
ASSSSFGRDAQHRGTEAF
>.|TRBV4-2
ASSQDPRADLTGNTEAF
>.|TRBV20-1
SASLGSGANVLT
>.|TRBV11-1
ASSSRLGYTFTDTQY
>.|TRBV4-1
ASSPGLLYGAFTDTQY